This T cell receptor (beta chain) was sequenced for a study of graft-versus-host responses after intestinal transplantation. Details on this clone: Antigen specificity is unknown.

The data were produced by immunoSEQ multiplex PCR, yet TCRdb's version contains in-frame clones alone and is incomplete. The data contain about 120,000 clones, about nine tenths of them singletons. The receptor comes from a human donor who received an intestinal transplant. The sequenced sample was unstimulated CD4+ T cells sorted from spleen or lymph node cells, obtained before intestinal transplant.

Here the CDR3 reads CASSPRTGTGGYEQYF. The DNA of the CDR3 is TGTGCCAGCAGTCCCCGTACCGGGACAGGGGGGTACGAGCAGTACTTC. The chain recombines TRBV5-5 with TRBJ2-7, with 11 bases fitting TRBD1. Germline loops: CDR1 SGHKS, CDR2 YYEKEE (reference sequence). This CDR3 has 16 amino acids. The J segment lost 4 bases and the V segment lost 5 bases, leaving 11 bases of the junction unmatched.